The rows below give T cell receptor beta chains drawn from one sample of a study of blood T cell repertoires in COVID-19. Data came from immunoSEQ multiplex PCR; TCRdb stores just in-frame clones and leaves some out. The repertoire holds 250,000 to 350,000 clones, with 88% as singletons. What was sequenced was peripheral blood. These receptors were obtained from a woman in her 30s who had recovered from COVID-19. Both conserved end residues are part of each CDR3. D genes are given only for firm matches. Only part of the rows carry a size: once, few, many, or a class if the clone is expanded.

D gene	V gene	J gene	clone size	CDR3 protein	CDR3 DNA
TRBD2	TRBV19	TRBJ2-3	once	CASRRQVAGGLDTQYF	TGTGCCAGTAGAAGACAAGTAGCGGGGGGTCTAGATACGCAGTATTTT
-	TRBV6-2/TRBV6-3	TRBJ1-1	-	CASSSQPQGTHTEAFF	TGTGCCAGCAGTTCACAGCCGCAGGGTACCCACACTGAAGCTTTCTTT
-	TRBV3-1/TRBV3-2	TRBJ1-1	-	CASSQAAGKAFF	TGTGCCAGCAGCCAAGCGGCAGGGAAAGCTTTCTTT
-	TRBV21-1	TRBJ1-5	-	CACLGTGHQPQHF	TGTGCCTGCCTTGGGACAGGGCATCAGCCCCAGCATTTT
TRBD2	TRBV12-3/TRBV12-4	TRBJ2-7	-	CASAAGGYEQYF	TGTGCCAGCGCTGCGGGGGGCTACGAGCAGTACTTC
-	TRBV5-1	TRBJ1-5	once	CASSLGQGINQPQHF	TGCGCCAGCAGCTTGGGGCAGGGGATCAATCAGCCCCAGCATTTT
TRBD2	TRBV4-1	TRBJ2-5	-	CASSRAGETQETQYF	TGCGCCAGCAGCCGAGCGGGGGAGACGCAAGAGACCCAGTACTTC
-	TRBV5-4	TRBJ1-1	-	CASSPGGRGDTEAFF	TGTGCCAGCAGCCCGGGGGGTAGGGGGGACACTGAAGCTTTCTTT
TRBD1	TRBV28	TRBJ1-6	-	CASSRGDRANSPLHF	TGTGCCAGCAGCCGTGGGGACAGGGCAAATTCACCCCTCCACTTT
-	TRBV19	TRBJ1-5	-	CASSIDSAKPQHF	TGTGCCAGTAGTATCGACAGTGCGAAGCCCCAGCATTTT
TRBD2	TRBV30	TRBJ2-3	-	CAWSVRGGAQDTQYF	TGTGCCTGGAGTGTGCGCGGGGGGGCCCAAGATACGCAGTATTTT